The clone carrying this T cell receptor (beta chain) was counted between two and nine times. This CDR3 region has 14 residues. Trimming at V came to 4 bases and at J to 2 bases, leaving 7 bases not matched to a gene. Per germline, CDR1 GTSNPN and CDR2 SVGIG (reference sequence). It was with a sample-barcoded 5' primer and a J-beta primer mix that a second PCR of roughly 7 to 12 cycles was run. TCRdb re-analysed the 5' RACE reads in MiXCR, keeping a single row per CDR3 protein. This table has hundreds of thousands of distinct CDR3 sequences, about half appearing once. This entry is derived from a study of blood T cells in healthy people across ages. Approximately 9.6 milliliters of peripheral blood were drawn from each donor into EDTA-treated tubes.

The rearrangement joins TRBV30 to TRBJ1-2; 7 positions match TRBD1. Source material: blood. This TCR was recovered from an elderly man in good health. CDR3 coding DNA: TGTGCCTGGAACCGGGGGACAGAGAACTATGGCTACACCTTC. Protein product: CAWNRGTENYGYTF.